This T cell receptor (beta chain) was sequenced during a study of T cell responses to AZD1222 COVID-19 vaccine. CDR1 and CDR2 from the germline V gene are LGHNA and YNFKEQ. The CDR3 runs 16 residues. With V trimmed by 0 bases and J by 5 bases, 6 bases remained unmatched. Sequenced by immunoSEQ multiplex PCR; TCRdb stores in-frame clones only, minus some. The table has some 130,000 clones, 90% seen once. This chain uses TRBV4-2 with TRBJ2-7, with 11 bases lining up with TRBD2. The specimen comprised peripheral blood, sampled on day 0 of AZD1222 vaccination. This receptor was identified in an adult in good health. The CDR3 is CASSQEASGGFNEQYF. CDR3 nucleotide sequence: TGTGCCAGCAGCCAAGAGGCTAGCGGGGGGTTCAACGAGCAGTACTTC.